The 31 T cell receptor beta chains given below trace back to one sample, sequenced in a study of cytomegalovirus exposure and HLA in healthy donors. The repertoire was sequenced with immunoSEQ multiplex PCR; TCRdb's copy has only in-frame clones and lacks some. Among roughly 150,000 clones listed, approximately 86% were seen once. Material for sequencing was PBMCs. The receptors were gathered from a woman under 30 in good health and CMV-seronegative.

The J gene is TRBJ1-5, the V gene TRBV15; D unclear. V was shortened by 1 base and J by 3 bases, with 19 bases between the two germline ends. Germline CDR1 and CDR2: LNHNV and YYDKDF (reference sequence). This CDR3 has 18 amino acids. In nucleotides, the CDR3 is TGTGCCACCAGCAGAGGAACGGGAAACAGCTACTACAATCAGCCCCAGCATTTT. Residues: CATSRGTGNSYYNQPQHF.

V and J are TRBV11-2 and TRBJ2-1; TRBD1 matches at 8 bases. After removal of 1 base from V and 12 bases from J, the junction contained 2 bases not matched to a gene. The CDR3 loop spans 12 amino acids. Germline V lookup: CDR1 SGHAT, CDR2 FQNNGV. CDR3 DNA: TGTGCCAGCAGCTTAGGAACAGGGGGGCAGTTCTTC. Its protein product is CASSLGTGGQFF.

The CDR3 region has the DNA TGCGCCAGCAGCCTCGGACTGCCGCCGGTGGAGCAGTACTTC. Its protein product is CASSLGLPPVEQYF. The rearrangement joins TRBV4-3 to TRBJ2-7, with D possibly matching TRBD2 (5 bases). There are 14 residues in the CDR3. Germline CDR1 is LGHNA and CDR2 is YSLEER. V lost 4 bases and J lost 7, with 17 bases in between.

The rearrangement links TRBV5-6 to TRBJ2-3; D not resolved. From germline, CDR1 is SGHDT and CDR2 YYEEEE. The CDR3 contains 13 residues. Trimming stripped 4 bases from V and 2 bases from J, with 8 bases between. The CDR3 coding sequence is TGTGCCAGCAGCCCGACTCTCACAGATACGCAGTATTTT. The encoded protein is CASSPTLTDTQYF.

V is TRBV19 and J is TRBJ2-7; tentative D call: TRBD1 (8 bases). V was cut by 7 bases and J by 4 bases, with 20 bases left in between. Germline values: CDR1 LNHDA, CDR2 SQIVND (reference sequence). CDR3 length: 15 amino acids. The CDR3 is CASTPGQAGVYEQYF. DNA of the CDR3: TGTGCCAGTACCCCGGGACAGGCGGGGGTATACGAGCAGTACTTC. The whole variable domain, remainder taken from reference TRBV19 and TRBJ2-7, is DGGITQSPKYLFRKEGQNVTLSCEQNLNHDAMYWYRQDPGQGLRLIYYSQIVNDFQKGDIAEGYSVSREKKESFPLTVTSAQKNPTAFYLCASTPGQAGVYEQYFGPGTRLTVT.

The chain couples TRBV18 to TRBJ2-7; 9 nucleotides agree with TRBD2. The CDR3 is 15 residues long. The germline V gene has CDR1 KGHSH and CDR2 LQKENI. Trimming cost V 6 bases and J 1 base; bases outside gene matches: 7. CDR3 protein: CASSQTSGRSYEQYF. CDR3 nucleotides: TGTGCCAGCTCCCAGACTAGCGGTAGATCCTACGAGCAGTACTTC.

V gene TRBV5-4 combines with J gene TRBJ2-7; 9 bases are shared with TRBD1. The CDR3 totals 13 residues. The J segment lost 3 bases and the V segment lost 6 bases, leaving 4 bases of the junction unmatched. The germline gives CDR1 SGHNT, CDR2 YYREEE (reference sequence). The CDR3 DNA sequence: TGTGCCAGCACCCCGGGACAGGGCTACGAGCAGTACTTC. Its translation: CASTPGQGYEQYF.

V and J are TRBV27 and TRBJ2-7, with 12 bases identical to TRBD2. V lost 6 bases to trimming and J lost 6 bases; unmatched junction nucleotides: 3. The germline V gene has CDR1 MNHEY and CDR2 SMNVEV (reference sequence). The CDR3 is made up of 13 amino acids. The DNA of the CDR3 is TGTGCCAGCAGGGGACTAGCGGGCCCCGAGCAGTACTTC. Its translation is CASRGLAGPEQYF.

This clone was detected a few times. The gene calls are TRBV6-4 and TRBJ2-2; D perhaps matches TRBD2 (5 bases). V lost 0 bases and J 5 bases, leaving 7 bases between the germline ends. CDR1 and CDR2 (germline): MRHNA, SNTAGT. This CDR3 spans 14 amino acids. The CDR3: CASSDSSDTGELFF. CDR3 sequence (DNA): TGTGCCAGCAGTGACTCTAGCGATACCGGGGAGCTGTTTTTT.

This sequence joins TRBV4-3 and TRBJ2-2; tentatively, D is TRBD2 (5 bases). CDR1 is LGHNA and CDR2 is YSLEER in the germline V gene. This CDR3 spans 14 amino acids. V lost 2 bases and J 1 base, leaving 5 bases between the germline ends. Here the CDR3 DNA reads TGCGCCAGCAGCCAACGGGGGAACACCGGGGAGCTGTTTTTT. Amino acid sequence: CASSQRGNTGELFF.

With regard to this clone: The sample carries other DNA sequences with the same CDR3. The chain recombines TRBV9 with TRBJ1-1; possibly TRBD1 for D (5 bases). The CDR3 loop spans 12 amino acids. Trimming pared 2 bases from V and 4 bases from J, leaving 6 bases between. The V gene's germline CDR1 is SGDLS and CDR2 YYNGEE. The CDR3 DNA is TGTGCCAGCAGCGTCGGGGGCACTGAAGCTTTCTTT. The encoded protein is CASSVGGTEAFF. Combining the CDR3 with reference TRBV9 and TRBJ1-1 gives the whole variable domain DSGVTQTPKHLITATGQRVTLRCSPRSGDLSVYWYQQSLDQGLQFLIQYYNGEERAKGNILERFSAQQFPDLHSELNLSSLELGDSALYFCASSVGGTEAFFGQGTRLTVV.

This clone was counted ten times or more. V gene TRBV29-1 combines with J gene TRBJ2-2; TRBD1 aligns across 7 bases. Germline loops: CDR1 SQVTM, CDR2 ANQGSEA. The CDR3 runs 16 residues. V lost 5 bases and J lost 0; bases outside the gene matches: 9. CDR3 loop: CSVQGRQGANTGELFF. For the CDR3, the DNA is TGCAGCGTTCAGGGGAGACAGGGCGCGAACACCGGGGAGCTGTTTTTT.

This clone was seen once. This chain joins TRBV7-2 and TRBJ1-2, with TRBD1 matching over 11 bases. The CDR3 consists of 14 residues. With V trimmed by 5 bases and J by 8 bases, 7 bases remained unmatched. Germline V CDR1 and CDR2: SGHTA, FQGNSA. This CDR3 is CASSEDRGLLGYTF. The CDR3 DNA sequence: TGTGCCAGCAGCGAGGACAGGGGGCTCCTGGGCTACACCTTC.

Worth noting for this clone: This sample also contains other DNA sequences that code for the same CDR3. The chain joins TRBV29-1 to TRBJ1-5, with 7 bases aligning to TRBD1. The CDR3 totals 14 residues. Germline CDR1 is SQVTM and CDR2 is ANQGSEA. The V gene end was trimmed by 4 bases and the J gene end by 3 bases; junction bases not matched to a gene: 6. CDR3 loop: CSVGDRQSNQPQHF. The CDR3 nucleotides are TGCAGCGTTGGGGACAGACAGTCCAATCAGCCCCAGCATTTT.

The chain recombines TRBV6-5 with TRBJ2-1; 10 nucleotides match TRBD2. V shed 5 bases and J 3 bases; nucleotides not matched to a gene: 4. The CDR3 has 15 residues. The V gene's germline CDR1 is MNHEY and CDR2 SVGAGI. The CDR3 region has the DNA TGTGCCAGCAGTAGGACTAGCGGAGACTACAATGAGCAGTTCTTC. This codes for CASSRTSGDYNEQFF.

This chain joins TRBV2 and TRBJ2-1; 9 nucleotides agree with TRBD2. V gave up 3 bases and J gave up 7 bases; unmatched junction bases: 16. The CDR3 loop spans 18 amino acids. Looked up from germline, CDR1 is SNHLY and CDR2 is FYNNEI. The CDR3 DNA reads TGTGCCAGCAGTGATTGGTTGAGGAGTAGCGGGGGCAAGAATGAGCAGTTCTTC. It translates to CASSDWLRSSGGKNEQFF.

This clone showed up just a few times. The CDR3 is CASSQGTPNTEAFF. The DNA of the CDR3 is TGTGCCAGCTCACAGGGGACACCGAACACTGAAGCTTTCTTT. The V gene is TRBV18, the J gene TRBJ1-1, with D possibly being TRBD1 (6 bases). This CDR3 has 14 amino acids. Trimming left V 4 bases short and J 1 base short, with 10 bases between. Germline V CDR1 and CDR2: KGHSH, LQKENI.

Remarks on this clone: Different DNA sequences within this sample yield the same CDR3. The genes are TRBV4-3 and TRBJ1-2; 8 bases are shared with TRBD1. V was pared by 1 base and J by 1 base, with 2 bases of the junction left unmatched. This CDR3 has 15 amino acids. Germline CDR1 LGHNA, CDR2 YSLEER. Here the CDR3 DNA reads TGCGCCAGCAGCCAAGGACAGGGGAGTAACTATGGCTACACCTTC. Protein product: CASSQGQGSNYGYTF.

The gene calls are TRBV6-5 and TRBJ2-5, with 8 bases lining up with TRBD2. V gave up 8 bases and J gave up 4 bases; unmatched junction bases: 9. This CDR3 is 14 amino acids long. The germline CDR1 and CDR2 sequences are MNHEY and SVGAGI. CDR3 sequence: CASGVGGGGETQYF. Here the CDR3 DNA reads TGTGCCAGCGGGGTCGGGGGGGGCGGAGAGACCCAGTACTTC.

This clone was found once. The chain couples TRBV4-2 to TRBJ1-3; weak D call: TRBD1 (5 bases). Germline values: CDR1 LGHNA, CDR2 YNFKEQ. The CDR3 length is 15 residues. The germline V and J ends were trimmed by 0 bases and 7 bases, with 13 bases remaining between them. CDR3 nucleotides: TGTGCCAGCAGCCAAGACTACGGACAAGAGAACACCATATATTTT. Amino acids: CASSQDYGQENTIYF.

CDR3 protein: CASSSVPGQDWQYGYTF. For the CDR3, the DNA is TGTGCCAGCAGCTCGGTCCCGGGACAAGATTGGCAATATGGCTACACCTTC. This chain uses TRBV5-5 with TRBJ1-2; D possibly corresponds to TRBD1 (6 bases). The CDR3 has 17 amino acids. Between the trimmed V and J ends, which lost 3 bases and 5 bases, there was a span of 23 bases. Germline-derived CDR1 and CDR2 are SGHKS and YYEKEE (reference sequence).

The chain is built from TRBV18 and TRBJ1-5; 8 bases match TRBD1. The germline CDR1 and CDR2 sequences are KGHSH and LQKENI. Trimming cost V 3 bases and J 4 bases; bases outside gene matches: 5. This CDR3 has 15 residues. The CDR3 region is CASSPGQGGNQPQHF. The CDR3 region has the DNA TGTGCCAGCTCACCCGGACAGGGAGGGAATCAGCCCCAGCATTTT.

The chain links TRBV19 to TRBJ1-6, with a possible D match to TRBD1 (5 bases). The germline CDR1 and CDR2 sequences are LNHDA and SQIVND (reference sequence). The germline V and J ends were trimmed by 4 bases and 8 bases, with 18 bases remaining between them. CDR3 size: 16 residues. CDR3 in DNA: TGTGCCAGTAGTAAGCGCGGGGCCTCACTTCATTCACCCCTCCACTTT. Residues: CASSKRGASLHSPLHF. Filled out from reference TRBV19 and TRBJ1-6, the complete variable domain reads DGGITQSPKYLFRKEGQNVTLSCEQNLNHDAMYWYRQDPGQGLRLIYYSQIVNDFQKGDIAEGYSVSREKKESFPLTVTSAQKNPTAFYLCASSKRGASLHSPLHFGNGTRLTVT.

The gene calls are TRBV7-9 and TRBJ1-2, with 10 bases aligning to TRBD1. The CDR3 sequence is 15 residues long. V shed 5 bases and J 6 bases; nucleotides not matched to a gene: 9. Germline CDR1 reads SEHNR; CDR2 reads FQNEAQ (reference sequence). The chain's CDR3 is CASSTRQGAFNGYTF. CDR3 DNA sequence: TGTGCCAGCAGCACCCGACAGGGGGCATTCAATGGCTACACCTTC.

The chain has TRBV6-5 and TRBJ2-1; D possibly corresponds to TRBD2 (6 bases). The V and J ends lost 0 bases and 10 bases respectively, with 10 bases between them. This CDR3 region has 13 residues. Germline V CDR1 and CDR2: MNHEY, SVGAGI. The CDR3: CASSYSEEGEQFF. CDR3 sequence (DNA): TGTGCCAGCAGTTACTCGGAGGAGGGAGAGCAGTTCTTC.

This chain uses TRBV5-1 with TRBJ2-2; D ambiguous. Trimming left V 1 base short and J 5 bases short, with 9 bases between. The CDR3 has 14 residues. Germline lookup yields CDR1 SGHRS and CDR2 YFSETQ. CDR3 in amino acids: CASSLTGRTGELFF. The DNA of the CDR3 is TGCGCCAGCAGCTTGACGGGTCGTACCGGGGAGCTGTTTTTT.

The genes are TRBV27 and TRBJ1-1; 9 bases agree with TRBD1. Germline values: CDR1 MNHEY, CDR2 SMNVEV (reference sequence). The CDR3 runs to 17 residues. Losses at the gene ends were 5 bases for V and 0 bases for J; bases not matched to a gene: 10. The CDR3 DNA is TGTGCCAGCAGTCCCCGGGGGACAGGGCCTATGAACACTGAAGCTTTCTTT. Translated, it gives CASSPRGTGPMNTEAFF.

This rearrangement joins TRBV5-1 to TRBJ1-5; D may be TRBD1 (5 bases). Germline V lookup: CDR1 SGHRS, CDR2 YFSETQ. The CDR3 contains 13 residues. V was shortened by 3 bases and J by 5 bases, with 9 bases between the two germline ends. CDR3 coding DNA: TGCGCCAGCAGCTGGACGGGGGATCAGCCCCAGCATTTT. It yields the protein CASSWTGDQPQHF.

The rearrangement links TRBV13 to TRBJ2-1, with 8 bases lining up with TRBD2. The CDR3 has 15 residues. The germline gives CDR1 PRHDT, CDR2 FYEKMQ (reference sequence). V dropped 1 base and J dropped 3; count of bases not matched to a gene: 2. Here the CDR3 DNA reads TGTGCCAGCAGCTTAGAGCGGGGGCTCTACAATGAGCAGTTCTTC. Translating it yields CASSLERGLYNEQFF.

The CDR3 region has the DNA TGTGCCAGCAGTCAGCGAATCGACAGGGGAAACACCATATATTTT. This codes for CASSQRIDRGNTIYF. The chain is built from TRBV6-1 and TRBJ1-3; the D gene is possibly TRBD1 (6 bases). Germline lookup yields CDR1 MNHNS and CDR2 SASEGT. Trimming pared 5 bases from V and 4 bases from J, leaving 15 bases between. The CDR3 totals 15 residues.

The chain joins TRBV7-2 to TRBJ2-7, with D unresolved. CDR3 length: 12 residues. V was pared by 0 bases and J by 4 bases, with 4 bases between. The V gene's germline CDR1 is SGHTA and CDR2 FQGNSA. Here the CDR3 reads CASSLAAYEQYF. The CDR3, as DNA: TGTGCCAGCAGCTTAGCCGCGTACGAGCAGTACTTC.